The clone carrying this TCR beta chain was picked up a small number of times. Approximately 100 million PBMCs served as the genomic DNA source for unsorted samples. This sample was taken from a study of shared clonotypes between healthy human individuals. Germline assignment: CDR1 MNHEY and CDR2 SMNVEV (reference sequence). The CDR3 is made up of 14 amino acids. V lost 2 bases to trimming and J lost 3 bases, with 8 bases between them. Method: immunoSEQ multiplex PCR; TCRdb's copy keeps in-frame clones and lacks some. The table shows 450,000 to 500,000 clones, with about 82% occurring only once. The genes are TRBV27 and TRBJ1-5, with D perhaps TRBD1 (6 bases). This receptor was taken from a woman aged 40 to 55 in good health. Some clones in this sample may be carry-over from other donors' samples. Source material: PBMCs. In DNA, the CDR3 is TGTGCCAGCAGTTTAGGACAGTACAATCAGCCCCAGCATTTT. Translated, it gives CASSLGQYNQPQHF.